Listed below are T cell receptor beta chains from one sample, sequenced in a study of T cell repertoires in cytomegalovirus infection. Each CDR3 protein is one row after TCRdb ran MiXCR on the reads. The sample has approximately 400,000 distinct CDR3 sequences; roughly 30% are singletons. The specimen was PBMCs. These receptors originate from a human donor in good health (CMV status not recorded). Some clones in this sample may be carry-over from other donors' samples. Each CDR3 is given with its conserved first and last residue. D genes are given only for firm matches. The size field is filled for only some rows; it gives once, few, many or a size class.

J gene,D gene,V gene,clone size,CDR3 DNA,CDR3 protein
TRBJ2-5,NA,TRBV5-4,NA,TGTGCCAGCAGCTTACCGGGGCCCAGAGGAGAGACCCAGTACTTC,CASSLPGPRGETQYF
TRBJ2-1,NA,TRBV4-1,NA,TGCGCCAGCAGCCAACCCACGGGGAGGGAGCAGTTCTTC,CASSQPTGREQFF
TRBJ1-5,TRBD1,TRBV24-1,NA,TGTGCCACCAGTGACCGTGGGACAGGAAGAAATCAGCCCCAGCATTTT,CATSDRGTGRNQPQHF
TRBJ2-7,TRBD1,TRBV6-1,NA,TGTGCCAGCAGCGCAGGGACAGCTGGTCGAAGCTCCTACGAGCAGTACTTC,CASSAGTAGRSSYEQYF
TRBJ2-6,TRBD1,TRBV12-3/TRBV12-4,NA,TGTGCCAGCAACGGACAGGGGGTAAACTCTGGGGCCAACGTCCTGACTTTC,CASNGQGVNSGANVLTF
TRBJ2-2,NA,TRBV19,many,TGTGCCAGTAGCCCTCACAAGAACACCGGGGAGCTGTTTTTT,CASSPHKNTGELFF
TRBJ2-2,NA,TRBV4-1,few,TGCGCCAGCAGCCAAGAGCTGGGCACCGGGGAGCTGTTTTTT,CASSQELGTGELFF
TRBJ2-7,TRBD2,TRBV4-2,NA,TGTGCCAGCAGCCAAGAGACTAGCGGGGGGGGATTGGACGAGCAGTACTTC,CASSQETSGGGLDEQYF
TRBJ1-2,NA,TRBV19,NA,TGTGCCAGTAGTCGGGGAGGCCGAACAGGGTTTGGAGGCTACACCTTC,CASSRGGRTGFGGYTF
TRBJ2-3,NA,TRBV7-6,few,TGTGCCAGCAGCTTAGGACCCACTGGCGATACGCAGTATTTT,CASSLGPTGDTQYF
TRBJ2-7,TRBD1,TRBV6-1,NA,TGTGCCAGCAGTGAAGCCGGGACAGTTATCGACGAGCAGTCCTTC,CASSEAGTVIDEQSF
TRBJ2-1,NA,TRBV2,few,TGTGCCAGCGACGGCTCCTACAATGAGCAGTTCTTC,CASDGSYNEQFF
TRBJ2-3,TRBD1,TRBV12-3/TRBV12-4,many,TGTGCCAGCAGCCCTCCTTTGACAGACAGGGGGCTCCGGAACACAGATACGCAGTATTTT,CASSPPLTDRGLRNTDTQYF
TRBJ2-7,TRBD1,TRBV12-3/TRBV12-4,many,TGTGCCAGCAGTTTTTCCGGGACAGGGAGATCCTACGAGCAGTACTTC,CASSFSGTGRSYEQYF
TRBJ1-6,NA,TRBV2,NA,TGTGCCAGCTCGGGAGACTATAATTCACCCCTCCACTTT,CASSGDYNSPLHF
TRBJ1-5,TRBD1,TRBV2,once,TGTGCCAGCAGCCCCACAGGGGGCGGCAATCAGACCCAGCATTTT,CASSPTGGGNQTQHF
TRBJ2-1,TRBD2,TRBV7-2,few,TGTGCCAGCAGCTTAGAACTAGCGGGGGGCGAGGGGTTCTTC,CASSLELAGGEGFF
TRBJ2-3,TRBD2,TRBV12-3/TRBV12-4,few,TGTGCCAGCACCGACCGCGGAGCGGGGGACCAAACAGATACGCAGTATTTT,CASTDRGAGDQTDTQYF
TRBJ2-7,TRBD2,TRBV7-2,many,TGTGCCAGCAGCTCACGGGGGGGGGGCTCCTACGAGCAGTACTTC,CASSSRGGGSYEQYF
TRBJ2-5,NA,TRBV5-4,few,TGTGCCAGCAGCTTGGGTTACAGGACCCCTACCAAAGAGACCCAGTACTTC,CASSLGYRTPTKETQYF
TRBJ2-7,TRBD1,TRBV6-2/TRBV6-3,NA,TGTGCCAGCCGAGGTACCGGGACAGGGGTCTTCGAGCAGTACTTC,CASRGTGTGVFEQYF
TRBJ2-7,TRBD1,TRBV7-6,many,TGTGCCAGCAGCCCCGGACAGGGACCGTACGAGCAGTACTTC,CASSPGQGPYEQYF
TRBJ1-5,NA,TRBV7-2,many,TGTGCCAGCAGCTCGCGACAGGCTCAGCCCCAGCATTTT,CASSSRQAQPQHF
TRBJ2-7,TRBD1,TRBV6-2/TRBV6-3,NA,TGTGCCAGCAGTTACGCCTCCGGGACAGGGGCCTACGAGCAGTACTTC,CASSYASGTGAYEQYF
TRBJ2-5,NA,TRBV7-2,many,TGTGCCAGCAGCTCCCTCCGGGACATGGGAGAGACCCAGTACTTC,CASSSLRDMGETQYF
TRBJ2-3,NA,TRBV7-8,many,TGTGCCAGCAGCCGCCCCGCAGATACGCAGTATTTT,CASSRPADTQYF
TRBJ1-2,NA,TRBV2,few,TGTGCCAGCTCTCAGAACTATGGCTACACCTTC,CASSQNYGYTF
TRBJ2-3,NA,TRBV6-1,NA,TGTGCCAGCAGCGAGATGCGGTACACAGATACGCAGTATTTT,CASSEMRYTDTQYF
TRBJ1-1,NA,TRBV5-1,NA,TGCGCCAGCACCCAATCGTCAGGACTGAACACTGAAGCTTTCTTT,CASTQSSGLNTEAFF
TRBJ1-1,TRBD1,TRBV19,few,TGTGCCAGTAGTACCACAGGCGGACAGGGGCTGGGGAACACTGAAGCTTTCTTT,CASSTTGGQGLGNTEAFF
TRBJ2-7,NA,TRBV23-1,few,TGCGCCAGCAGTCTCGCGGGGGCACGCCCCGGGTACGAGCAGTACTTC,CASSLAGARPGYEQYF
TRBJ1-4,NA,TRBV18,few,TGTGCCAGCTCCCAGAGTCCGGATACTAATGAAAAACTGTTTTTT,CASSQSPDTNEKLFF
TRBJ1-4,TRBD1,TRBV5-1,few,TGCGCCAGCAGCTCTACCGGGACAGCAGGGGAAAAACTGTTTTTT,CASSSTGTAGEKLFF
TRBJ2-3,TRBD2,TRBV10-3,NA,TGTGCCATCAGTGAGCGACTAGCGGGGGGGCAGACAGATACGCAGTATTTT,CAISERLAGGQTDTQYF
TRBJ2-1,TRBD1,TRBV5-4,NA,TGTGCCAGCAGCCGAGACAGGGACAATGAGCAGTTCTTC,CASSRDRDNEQFF